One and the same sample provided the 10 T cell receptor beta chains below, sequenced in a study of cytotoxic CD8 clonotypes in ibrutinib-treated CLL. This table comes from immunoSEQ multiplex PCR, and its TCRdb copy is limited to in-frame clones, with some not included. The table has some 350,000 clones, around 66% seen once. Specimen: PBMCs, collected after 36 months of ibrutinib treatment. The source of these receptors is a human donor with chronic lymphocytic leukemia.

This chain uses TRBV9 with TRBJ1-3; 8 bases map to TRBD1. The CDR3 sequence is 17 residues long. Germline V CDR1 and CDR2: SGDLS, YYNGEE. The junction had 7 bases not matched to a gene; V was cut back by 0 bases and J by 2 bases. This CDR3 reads CASSVATAGGPGNTIYF. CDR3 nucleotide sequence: TGTGCCAGCAGCGTAGCTACGGCAGGGGGCCCTGGAAACACCATATATTTT.

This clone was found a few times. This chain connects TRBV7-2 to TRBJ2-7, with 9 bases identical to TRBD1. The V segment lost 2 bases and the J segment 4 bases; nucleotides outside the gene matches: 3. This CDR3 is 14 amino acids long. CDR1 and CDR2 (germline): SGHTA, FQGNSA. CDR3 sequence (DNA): TGTGCCAGCAGCTTAACAGGGGGCTGGTACGAGCAGTACTTC. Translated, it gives CASSLTGGWYEQYF. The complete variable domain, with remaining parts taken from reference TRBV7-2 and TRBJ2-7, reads GAGVSQSPSNKVTEKGKDVELRCDPISGHTALYWYRQSLGQGLEFLIYFQGNSAPDKSGLPSDRFSAERTGGSVSTLTIQRTQQEDSAVYLCASSLTGGWYEQYFGPGTRLTVT.

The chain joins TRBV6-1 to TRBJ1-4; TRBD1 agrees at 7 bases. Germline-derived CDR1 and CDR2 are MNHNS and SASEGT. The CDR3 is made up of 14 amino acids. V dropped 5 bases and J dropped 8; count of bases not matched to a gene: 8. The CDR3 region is CASSLPGGREKLFF. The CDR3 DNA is TGTGCCAGCAGTTTACCAGGGGGGCGAGAAAAACTGTTTTTT.

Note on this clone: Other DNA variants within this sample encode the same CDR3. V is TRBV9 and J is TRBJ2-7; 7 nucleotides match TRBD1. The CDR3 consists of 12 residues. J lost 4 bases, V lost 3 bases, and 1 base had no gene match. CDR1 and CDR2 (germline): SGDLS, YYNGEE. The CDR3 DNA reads TGTGCCAGCAGCGGGGACAGTTACGAGCAGTACTTC. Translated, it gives CASSGDSYEQYF. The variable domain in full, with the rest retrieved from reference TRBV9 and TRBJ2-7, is DSGVTQTPKHLITATGQRVTLRCSPRSGDLSVYWYQQSLDQGLQFLIQYYNGEERAKGNILERFSAQQFPDLHSELNLSSLELGDSALYFCASSGDSYEQYFGPGTRLTVT.

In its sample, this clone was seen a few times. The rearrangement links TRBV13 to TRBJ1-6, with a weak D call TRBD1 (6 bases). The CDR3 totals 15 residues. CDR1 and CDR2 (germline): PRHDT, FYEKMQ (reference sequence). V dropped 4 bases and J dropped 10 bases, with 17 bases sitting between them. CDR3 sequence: CASSSSGTSESPLHF. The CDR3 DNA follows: TGTGCCAGCAGCTCCTCGGGGACATCGGAGTCACCCCTCCACTTT.

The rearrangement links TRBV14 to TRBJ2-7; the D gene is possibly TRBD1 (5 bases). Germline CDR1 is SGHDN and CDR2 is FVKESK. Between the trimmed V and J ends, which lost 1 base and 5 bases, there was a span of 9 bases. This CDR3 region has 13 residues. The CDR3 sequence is CASSQGRQNEQYF. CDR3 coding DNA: TGTGCCAGCAGCCAAGGCCGACAGAACGAGCAGTACTTC.

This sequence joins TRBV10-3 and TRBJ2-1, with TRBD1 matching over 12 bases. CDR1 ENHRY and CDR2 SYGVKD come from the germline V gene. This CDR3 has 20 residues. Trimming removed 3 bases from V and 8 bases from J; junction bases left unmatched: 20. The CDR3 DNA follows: TGTGCCATCAGTGACACCAAACCGGGACAGGGGGCGCGTGGGGTAGATGAGCAGTTCTTC. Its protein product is CAISDTKPGQGARGVDEQFF.

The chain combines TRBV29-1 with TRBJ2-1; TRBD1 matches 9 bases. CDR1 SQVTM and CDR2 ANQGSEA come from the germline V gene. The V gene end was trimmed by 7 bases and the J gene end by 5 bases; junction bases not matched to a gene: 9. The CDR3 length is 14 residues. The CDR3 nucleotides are TGCAGCGGAACCGGGACAGGGCCCCACAATGAGCAGTTCTTC. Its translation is CSGTGTGPHNEQFF.

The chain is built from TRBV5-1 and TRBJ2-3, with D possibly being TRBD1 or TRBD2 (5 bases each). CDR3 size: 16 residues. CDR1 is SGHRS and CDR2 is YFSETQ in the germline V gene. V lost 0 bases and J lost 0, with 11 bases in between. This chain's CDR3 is CASSLGHRGSTDTQYF. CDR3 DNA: TGCGCCAGCAGCTTGGGCCATCGGGGCAGCACAGATACGCAGTATTTT.

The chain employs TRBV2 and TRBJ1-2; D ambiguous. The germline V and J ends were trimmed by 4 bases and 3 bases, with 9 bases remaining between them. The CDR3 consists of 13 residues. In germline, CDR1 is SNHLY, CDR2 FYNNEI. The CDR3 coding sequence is TGTGCCAGCAGTGGGGCCATCGACTATGGCTACACCTTC. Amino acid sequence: CASSGAIDYGYTF.